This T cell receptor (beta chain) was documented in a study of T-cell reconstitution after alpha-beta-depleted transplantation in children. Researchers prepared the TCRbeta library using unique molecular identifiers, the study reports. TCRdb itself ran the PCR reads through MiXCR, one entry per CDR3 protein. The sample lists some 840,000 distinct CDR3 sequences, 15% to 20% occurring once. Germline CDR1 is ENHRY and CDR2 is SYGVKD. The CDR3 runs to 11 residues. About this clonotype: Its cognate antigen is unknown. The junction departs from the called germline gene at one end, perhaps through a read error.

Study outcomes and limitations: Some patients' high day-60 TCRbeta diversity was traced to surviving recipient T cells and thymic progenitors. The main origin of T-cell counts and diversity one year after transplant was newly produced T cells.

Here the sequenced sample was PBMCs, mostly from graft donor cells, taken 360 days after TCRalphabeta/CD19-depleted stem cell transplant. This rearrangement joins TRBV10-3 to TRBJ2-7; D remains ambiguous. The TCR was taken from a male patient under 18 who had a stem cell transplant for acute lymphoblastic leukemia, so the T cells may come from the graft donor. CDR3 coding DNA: TGTGCCATCGGAACCTCCCACGAGCAGTACTTC. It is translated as CAIGTSHEQYF.